Presented here are 17 T cell receptor beta chains from one specimen sequenced in a study of blood T cell repertoires in COVID-19. The data were produced by immunoSEQ multiplex PCR, yet TCRdb's version contains in-frame clones alone and is incomplete. The table records 40,000 to 60,000 clones, more than 75% of them present only once. The material sequenced was peripheral blood. These TCRs come from a human donor in a cohort sampled during active COVID-19.

This chain uses TRBV19 with TRBJ1-5; D is unresolved. V lost 8 bases and J lost 0, with 5 bases in between. Germline CDR1 and CDR2: LNHDA and SQIVND (reference sequence). The CDR3 covers 12 residues. The CDR3 DNA is TGTGCCAGTTCGTATAGCAATCAGCCCCAGCATTTT. It specifies CASSYSNQPQHF.

The rearrangement joins TRBV27 to TRBJ2-2; perhaps TRBD1 as D (6 bases). Trimming removed 9 bases at V and 1 base at J, with 9 bases between. Germline loops: CDR1 MNHEY, CDR2 SMNVEV (reference sequence). The CDR3 is 13 amino acids. CDR3 residues: CASSRGNTGELFF. DNA of the CDR3: TGTGCCAGTTCCAGGGGGAACACCGGGGAGCTGTTTTTT.

The sample holds one count of this clone. The chain has TRBV24-1 and TRBJ2-1; weak D call: TRBD2 (6 bases). Germline V gene lookup returns CDR1 KGHDR and CDR2 SFDVKD. This CDR3 has 15 residues. The ends were cut back, 1 base at V and 3 bases at J, with 9 bases in the middle. Here the CDR3 DNA reads TGTGCCACCAGTGATTTAGCGACTAGCTACAATGAGCAGTTCTTC. Protein sequence: CATSDLATSYNEQFF.

The CDR3 region is CSGASGGLAGSSWTQYF. The DNA for the CDR3 is TGCAGCGGCGCCTCTGGAGGACTAGCGGGCTCTTCGTGGACCCAGTACTTC. This chain joins TRBV29-1 and TRBJ2-5, with 11 nucleotides matching TRBD2. There are 17 residues in the CDR3. V dropped 7 bases and J dropped 7; count of bases not matched to a gene: 20. Germline CDR1 and CDR2: SQVTM and ANQGSEA.

CDR3 coding DNA: TGTGCCACCAGCAGAGATAGCGGTTGGGGCACAGATACGCAGTATTTT. Translating it yields CATSRDSGWGTDTQYF. The chain employs TRBV15 and TRBJ2-3, with D tentatively TRBD2 (6 bases). CDR1 is LNHNV and CDR2 is YYDKDF in the germline V gene (reference sequence). This CDR3 region has 16 residues. V dropped 0 bases and J dropped 1 base, with 11 bases sitting between them.

This chain links TRBV29-1 with TRBJ2-7; 9 bases match TRBD1. The V and J ends lost 3 bases and 1 base, in that order; junction bases with no gene match: 7. CDR1 and CDR2 from the germline V gene are SQVTM and ANQGSEA. The CDR3 is 15 amino acids. CDR3 region: CSVDFVGTGSYEQYF. DNA for the CDR3: TGCAGCGTTGATTTTGTCGGGACAGGGTCCTACGAGCAGTACTTC.

The rearrangement joins TRBV19 to TRBJ1-2; 7 nucleotides align to TRBD1. CDR1 and CDR2 from the germline V gene are LNHDA and SQIVND (reference sequence). V was clipped by 5 bases and J by 3 bases; unmatched bases: 9. The length of the CDR3 is 15 residues. CDR3 in amino acids: CASSARTGLDYGYTF. Here the CDR3 DNA reads TGTGCCAGTAGTGCACGGACAGGTTTAGACTATGGCTACACCTTC.

V usage is TRBV5-5 and J usage is TRBJ2-7; 8 bases line up with TRBD1. The ends lost 4 bases at V and 4 bases at J; junction bases unmatched: 7. Per the germline V gene, CDR1 is SGHKS and CDR2 is YYEKEE (reference sequence). The length of the CDR3 is 14 residues. The CDR3 nucleotides read TGTGCCAGCAGCGCCGGGACAGGTCATTACGAGCAGTACTTC. Its protein is CASSAGTGHYEQYF.

This chain uses TRBV2 with TRBJ2-1; 14 nucleotides line up with TRBD2. V shed 8 bases and J 13 bases; nucleotides not matched to a gene: 10. This CDR3 comprises 14 residues. CDR1 and CDR2 from the germline V gene are SNHLY and FYNNEI. CDR3 region: CASHPGLAGAPQFF. The DNA of the CDR3 is TGTGCCAGCCACCCGGGACTAGCGGGAGCACCTCAGTTCTTC.

The genes are TRBV16 and TRBJ1-5; no clear D gene. Per germline, CDR1 KGHSY and CDR2 FQNENV. This CDR3 comprises 14 residues. V lost 3 bases and J lost 1, with 7 bases in between. The CDR3: CASSQGASNQPQHF. The CDR3 nucleotides are TGTGCCAGCAGCCAGGGCGCGAGCAATCAGCCCCAGCATTTT. Complete variable domain (other parts from reference TRBV16 and TRBJ1-5): GEEVAQTPKHLVRGEGQKAKLYCAPIKGHSYVFWYQQVLKNEFKFLISFQNENVFDETGMPKERFSAKCLPNSPCSLEIQATKLEDSAVYFCASSQGASNQPQHFGDGTRLSIL.

The V and J genes are TRBV7-9 and TRBJ2-1, with D tentatively TRBD1 (5 bases). With 1 base removed from V and 5 bases from J, the gap between germline ends came to 12 bases. CDR3 size: 15 residues. Germline V gives CDR1 SEHNR, CDR2 FQNEAQ (reference sequence). The CDR3 nucleotides read TGTGCCAGCAGCTTAGTGGCAGGGTGGAACAATGAGCAGTTCTTC. Protein product: CASSLVAGWNNEQFF. The variable domain in full, completed from reference TRBV7-9 and TRBJ2-1, reads DTGVSQNPRHKITKRGQNVTFRCDPISEHNRLYWYRQTLGQGPEFLTYFQNEAQLEKSRLLSDRFSAERPKGSFSTLEIQRTEQGDSAMYLCASSLVAGWNNEQFFGPGTRLTVL.

This rearrangement joins TRBV27 to TRBJ2-1, with 7 nucleotides matching TRBD2. Trimming took 3 bases from V and 7 from J; bases not matched to a gene: 9. The germline V gene has CDR1 MNHEY and CDR2 SMNVEV (reference sequence). The length of the CDR3 is 15 residues. CDR3 bases: TGTGCCAGCAGTTTTCGTGGACCCGGGGGGAATGAGCAGTTCTTC. As protein: CASSFRGPGGNEQFF.

The V gene is TRBV7-9, the J gene TRBJ2-6; D call uncertain. The CDR3 runs to 16 residues. Germline V CDR1 and CDR2: SEHNR, FQNEAQ (reference sequence). V lost 5 bases and J 0 bases, leaving 11 bases between the germline ends. CDR3 nucleotides: TGTGCCAGCAGCCCTGTCTCGGGCTCTGGGGCCAACGTCCTGACTTTC. Encoded protein: CASSPVSGSGANVLTF.

This chain joins TRBV6-5 and TRBJ2-5, with D possibly TRBD1 on 6 matching bases. The germline V and J ends were trimmed by 4 bases and 1 base, with 13 bases remaining between them. From germline, CDR1 is MNHEY and CDR2 SVGAGI. This CDR3 region has 15 residues. CDR3 DNA sequence: TGTGCCAGCAGTTCCGGGGACACCCTCCAAGAGACCCAGTACTTC. It is translated as CASSSGDTLQETQYF.

This sequence joins TRBV27 and TRBJ1-2; the match to TRBD1 covers 7 bases. In germline, CDR1 is MNHEY, CDR2 SMNVEV (reference sequence). CDR3 length equals 14 residues. V dropped 6 bases and J dropped 7; count of bases not matched to a gene: 11. CDR3: CASSEVGGVGGYTF. Here the CDR3 DNA reads TGTGCCAGCAGCGAAGTAGGGGGCGTTGGTGGCTACACCTTC.

The chain links TRBV7-3 to TRBJ2-2; D remains unclear. Germline CDR1 SGHTA, CDR2 FQGTGA. Trimming stripped 1 base from V and 3 bases from J, with 6 bases between. CDR3 length: 14 amino acids. Here the CDR3 DNA reads TGTGCCAGCAGCTTAATTCCGGACACCGGGGAGCTGTTTTTT. Translation: CASSLIPDTGELFF.

This clone was detected once. The rearrangement uses TRBV5-1 and TRBJ2-7, with TRBD1 matching 8 bases. The germline gives CDR1 SGHRS, CDR2 YFSETQ. This CDR3 has 15 amino acids. Trimming took 1 base from V and 3 from J; bases not matched to a gene: 6. The CDR3 loop is CASSLTSTGGYEQYF. DNA of the CDR3: TGCGCCAGCAGCTTGACTTCCACAGGGGGCTACGAGCAGTACTTC.